This T cell receptor (beta chain) derives from a study of T cell changes during pregnancy in multiple sclerosis. Produced via immunoSEQ multiplex PCR; TCRdb's table is partial and in-frame only. Counted here are just over 40,000 clones, over 75% occurring once; the ten biggest clones make up around 5%. This clone was counted many times. The material sequenced was peripheral blood, taken in the first trimester of pregnancy. The receptor was isolated from a female donor in good health, enrolled as a control in a pregnancy study.

CDR3 sequence: CSVRQGDTEAFF. DNA for the CDR3: TGCAGCGTCCGACAGGGAGACACTGAAGCTTTCTTT. The chain recombines TRBV29-1 with TRBJ1-1, with 7 bases fitting TRBD1. CDR1 is SQVTM, CDR2 ANQGSEA, per germline. V lost 6 bases to trimming and J lost 3 bases; unmatched junction nucleotides: 4. The CDR3 loop spans 12 amino acids.